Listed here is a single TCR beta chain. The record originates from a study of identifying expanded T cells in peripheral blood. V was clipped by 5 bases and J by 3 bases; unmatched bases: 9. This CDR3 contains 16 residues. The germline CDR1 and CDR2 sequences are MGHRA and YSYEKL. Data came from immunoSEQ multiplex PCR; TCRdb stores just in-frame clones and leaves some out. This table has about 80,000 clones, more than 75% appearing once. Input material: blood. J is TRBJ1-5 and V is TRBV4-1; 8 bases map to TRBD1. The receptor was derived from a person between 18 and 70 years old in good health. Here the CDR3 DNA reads TGCGCCAGCAGCGACCCAGGGGGCTCGGACAATCAGCCCCAGCATTTT. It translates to CASSDPGGSDNQPQHF.